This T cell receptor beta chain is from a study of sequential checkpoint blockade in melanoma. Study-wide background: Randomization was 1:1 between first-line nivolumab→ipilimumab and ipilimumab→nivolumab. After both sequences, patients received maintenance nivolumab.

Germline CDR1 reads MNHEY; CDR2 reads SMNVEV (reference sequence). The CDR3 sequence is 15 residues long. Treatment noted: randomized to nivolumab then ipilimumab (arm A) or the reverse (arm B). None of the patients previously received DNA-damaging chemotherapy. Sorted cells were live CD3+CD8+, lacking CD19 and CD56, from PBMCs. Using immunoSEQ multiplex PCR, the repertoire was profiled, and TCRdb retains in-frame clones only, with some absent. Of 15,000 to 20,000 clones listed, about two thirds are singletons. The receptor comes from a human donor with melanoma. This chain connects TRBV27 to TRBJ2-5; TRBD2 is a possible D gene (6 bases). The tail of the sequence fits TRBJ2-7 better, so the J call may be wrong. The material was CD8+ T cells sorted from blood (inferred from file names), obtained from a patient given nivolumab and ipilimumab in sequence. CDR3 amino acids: CASSPRDSRTYEQYF. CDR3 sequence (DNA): TGTGCCAGCAGTCCCCGGGACTCACGGACCTACGAGCAGTACTTC.